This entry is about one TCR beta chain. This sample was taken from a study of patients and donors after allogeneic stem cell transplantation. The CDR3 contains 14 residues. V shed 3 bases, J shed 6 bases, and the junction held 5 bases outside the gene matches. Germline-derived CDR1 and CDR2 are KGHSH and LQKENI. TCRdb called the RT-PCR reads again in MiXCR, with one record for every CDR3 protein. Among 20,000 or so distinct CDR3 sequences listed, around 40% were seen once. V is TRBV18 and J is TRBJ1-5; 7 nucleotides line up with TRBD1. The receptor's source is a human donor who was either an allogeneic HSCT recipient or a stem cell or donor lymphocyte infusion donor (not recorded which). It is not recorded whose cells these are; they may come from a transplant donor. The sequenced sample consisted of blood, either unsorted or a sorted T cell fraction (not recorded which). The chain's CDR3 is CASSPSRDSQPQHF. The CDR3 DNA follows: TGTGCCAGCTCACCCTCCCGGGACAGTCAGCCCCAGCATTTT.